This TCR beta chain was identified during a study of blood T cell repertoires in COVID-19. This clone was seen a single time. CDR1 is SGHRS and CDR2 is YFSETQ in the germline V gene. J was trimmed by 1 base and V by 5 bases; bases with no gene match: 5. The CDR3 extends over 14 amino acids. In the original processing: Amplification with reference gene primers provided the estimates of nucleated cell counts. Libraries were prepared by immunoSEQ multiplex PCR; TCRdb keeps only in-frame clonotypes and omits some of them. That table supplies the V and J calls and clone size; D and trimming were determined from the DNA. The top ten hold approximately 8% of the sample, which has 100,000 to 150,000 clones, approximately 80% seen once.

Sequences were obtained from peripheral blood. The chain joins TRBV5-1 to TRBJ1-1; the match to TRBD1 covers 7 bases. This clonotype was obtained from a human donor in a cohort sampled during active COVID-19. CDR3 in amino acids: CASSRDRTNTEAFF. CDR3 DNA sequence: TGCGCCAGCAGTAGGGACAGAACGAACACTGAAGCTTTCTTT.